Listed below are T cell receptor beta chains from one sample, sequenced in a study of T cells in Graves' hyperthyroidism and ophthalmopathy. TCRdb re-called the multiplex PCR reads through MiXCR, storing one row per CDR3 protein. The table lists approximately 560,000 distinct CDR3 sequences, around 42% of them singletons. The sample was peripheral blood or thyroid tissue (not recorded which). Receptor source: a woman between 18 and 30 years old with Graves' hyperthyroidism. The CDR3 runs from the conserved cysteine through the conserved F or W. The D gene is left open where the match is weak. The size entry is marked missing in some rows and otherwise reads once, few, many or a size class.

D gene	V gene	clone size	J gene	CDR3 DNA	CDR3 protein
TRBD1	TRBV29-1	-	TRBJ1-2	TGCAGCGTTGAAGATCGGACAGGGGACTATGGCTACACCTTC	CSVEDRTGDYGYTF
-	TRBV10-3	few	TRBJ2-2	TGTGCCAGCAGTTACTCGTTTGGTAGTGCGGCCTCCGGGGAGCTGTTTTTT	CASSYSFGSAASGELFF
-	TRBV2	few	TRBJ1-2	TGTGCCAGCAGCTCGGCCCCGGGGGACTATGGCTACACCTTC	CASSSAPGDYGYTF
-	TRBV2	once	TRBJ2-7	TGTGCCAGCAGGACAGGTGATCTCCCCTACGAGCAGTACTTC	CASRTGDLPYEQYF
-	TRBV24-1	-	TRBJ1-1	TGTGCCACCAGTGATGGGCGGACCGGGACTGAAGCTCTCTTT	CATSDGRTGTEALF
-	TRBV25-1	-	TRBJ2-5	TGTGTCAGCCGAGACATCTCGGGGACCCAGTACTTC	CVSRDISGTQYF
TRBD2	TRBV10-2	many	TRBJ2-7	TGCGCCAGCTTAGGGACTAGCGGGAACTACGAGCAGTACTTC	CASLGTSGNYEQYF
-	TRBV25-1	-	TRBJ1-6	TGTGCCAGCAGTGAACGCGGGGGAACCTTCTATAATTCACCCCTCCACTTT	CASSERGGTFYNSPLHF
TRBD1	TRBV7-3	many	TRBJ1-2	TGTGCCAGCAGCCGACAGGGGTGGGAAGGCTACACCTTC	CASSRQGWEGYTF
-	TRBV7-2	once	TRBJ1-6	TGTGCCAGCAGCGACCTGGGGGGGCGTAATTCACCCCTCCACTTT	CASSDLGGRNSPLHF
-	TRBV7-8	-	TRBJ2-7	TGTGCCAGCAGCTTAAGAGTAGCGGCCTACAATGAGCAGTACTTC	CASSLRVAAYNEQYF
-	TRBV29-1	many	TRBJ1-5	TGCAGCGTTCAGAGCGGGACTCAGCCCCAGCATTTT	CSVQSGTQPQHF
TRBD1	TRBV20-1	-	TRBJ1-2	TGCAGTGCTAGAGAGCCTCTGAGACAGGGTATTGGCTACACCTTC	CSAREPLRQGIGYTF
TRBD1	TRBV9	-	TRBJ1-5	TGTGCCAGCAGCTTAGCTACAGGGGCGAGGTCCGAGCATTTT	CASSLATGARSEHF
-	TRBV20-1	few	TRBJ2-7	TGCAGTGCTAACCCCCTGGCCAGTTTAGGGTTCGACGAGCAGTACTTC	CSANPLASLGFDEQYF
-	TRBV7-6	once	TRBJ2-7	TGCGCCAGCAGCCAAGATCCGGGACGGTACTACGAGCAGTACTTC	CASSQDPGRYYEQYF
-	TRBV20-1	-	TRBJ2-5	TGCAGTGCTAGGGGGGACGCCCTGTACTTC	CSARGDALYF
TRBD1	TRBV14	-	TRBJ2-5	TGTGCCAGCAGCCAAGGACGTCAACAGGGGGGTACGGAGACCCAGTACTTC	CASSQGRQQGGTETQYF
TRBD1	TRBV15	-	TRBJ1-1	TGTGCCACCAGTACAGGGGGGACGAACACTGAAGCTTTCTTT	CATSTGGTNTEAFF
-	TRBV6-6	many	TRBJ1-5	TGTGCCAGCAGTTACTCGGGACATCAGCCCCAGCATTTT	CASSYSGHQPQHF
TRBD1	TRBV7-9	-	TRBJ1-2	TGTGCCAGCAGCCTCGGGACAGCAGAATATGGCTACACCTTC	CASSLGTAEYGYTF
-	TRBV7-9	few	TRBJ2-7	TGTGCCAGCAGCTTAGCAGCCGAGCAGTACTTC	CASSLAAEQYF
-	TRBV20-1	-	TRBJ2-7	TGCAGTGCTAGACCTAGCGCCCCCTACGAGCAGTACTTC	CSARPSAPYEQYF
-	TRBV25-1	-	TRBJ1-2	TGTGCCAGCAGTTCAGGGGCGGGCTATGGCTATGGCTACACCTTC	CASSSGAGYGYGYTF
TRBD2	TRBV7-2	few	TRBJ2-7	TGTGCCAGCAGCCAAGCCCTGGGGAGGGGCGAGCAGTACTTC	CASSQALGRGEQYF
TRBD2	TRBV7-8	few	TRBJ2-7	TGTGCCAGCAGCCAAAGGCTGCGGGGGGTTGAGCAGTACTTC	CASSQRLRGVEQYF
TRBD1	TRBV25-1	-	TRBJ2-5	TGTGCTAGAGATGGCGGGACAGGGGAGGAGACCCAGTACTTC	CARDGGTGEETQYF
-	TRBV19	few	TRBJ2-6	TGTGCCAGTACGCAACCCTCCCGCTCTGGGGCCAACGTCCTGACTTTC	CASTQPSRSGANVLTF
TRBD1	TRBV6-5	-	TRBJ1-1	TGTGCCAGCAGTAACAAACAGGGGGCGACCACTGAAGCTTTCTTT	CASSNKQGATTEAFF
TRBD1	TRBV29-1	-	TRBJ2-2	TGCAGCGTTGGGACAGGGGATGTCGGGGAGCTGTTTTTT	CSVGTGDVGELFF
-	TRBV20-1	once	TRBJ1-1	TGCAGTGCTGCAACAGGGAGTACTGAAGCTTTCTTT	CSAATGSTEAFF
-	TRBV29-1	-	TRBJ1-1	TGCAGCGTTGAAACGGGCTGGACTGAAGCTTTCTTT	CSVETGWTEAFF
TRBD2	TRBV7-8	-	TRBJ2-7	TGTGCCGGCAGCTTAGGGACTAGCGGTAGTTACCAGTACTTC	CAGSLGTSGSYQYF
-	TRBV10-3	few	TRBJ1-5	TGTGCCAGCAGTGAAAGGGAGGGGCAGCCCCAGCATTTT	CASSEREGQPQHF
TRBD1	TRBV2	-	TRBJ2-7	TGTGCCAGCAAGGGGGAGACGACAGGGTACTACGAGCAGTACTTC	CASKGETTGYYEQYF
TRBD1	TRBV25-1	-	TRBJ1-2	TGTGCCAGCAGTACGGGACAGCATATGAACTATGGCTACACCTTC	CASSTGQHMNYGYTF
-	TRBV6-5	-	TRBJ2-2	TGTGCCAGCAGCTATTATGGTCCCACCGGGGAGCTGTTTTTT	CASSYYGPTGELFF
TRBD1	TRBV19	-	TRBJ2-7	TGTGCCAGTAGCCCCGGGACAGGACACTACGAGCAGTACTTC	CASSPGTGHYEQYF
-	TRBV11-1	-	TRBJ1-2	TGTGCCAGCAGCTTAGCATCCGGGGCAGCCTATGGCTACACCTTC	CASSLASGAAYGYTF
-	TRBV7-2	-	TRBJ2-7	TGCGCCAGCAGCCAAGTTTCCTCCCGGGCCCGACCTACGAAGCAGTACTTC	CASSQVSSRARPTKQYF
-	TRBV4-3	few	TRBJ1-2	TGCGCCAGCAGCCAAGATGTCTACTCGAGCAATGGCTACACCTTC	CASSQDVYSSNGYTF
-	TRBV7-9	many	TRBJ2-5	TGTGCCAGCAGCTTAGAATCGGTGACCCAGTACTTC	CASSLESVTQYF
TRBD1	TRBV12-3/TRBV12-4	-	TRBJ1-1	TGTGCCAGCAGGGCCGGGACAGGGCAAACTGAAGCTTTCTTT	CASRAGTGQTEAFF
-	TRBV7-9	many	TRBJ1-5	TGTGCCAGCAGCTTAGGGTCGGCCAGCAATCAGCCCCAGCATTTT	CASSLGSASNQPQHF
TRBD2	TRBV14	once	TRBJ2-5	TGTGCCAGCAGCCAACGAGGGGAGGGCAGGCCGAGTTTGACCCAGTACTTC	CASSQRGEGRPSLTQYF